This T cell receptor (beta chain) is from a study of post-analysis software for immune sequencing data. Overall study findings and caveats: Strong co-clustering by F measure linked samples that shared a preparation batch. Elevated frequency relative to controls characterized four or five TRBV segments in patients, TRBV5-6, TRBV5-1 and TRBV20-1 among them.

TCR beta cDNA libraries included unique molecular identifiers. TCRdb called the PCR reads again in MiXCR, with one record for every CDR3 protein. This table holds hundreds of thousands of distinct CDR3 sequences, around 40% found once. With regard to this clonotype: Its antigen is currently unknown.

CDR1 SGHDN and CDR2 FVKESK come from the germline V gene. V lost 0 bases and J 11 bases, leaving 16 bases between the germline ends. The CDR3 consists of 14 residues. Sequenced material: blood. The source is a girl aged 10 to 17 with multiple sclerosis. The V gene is TRBV14, the J gene TRBJ2-5; D gene ambiguous. In DNA, the CDR3 is TGTGCCAGCAGCCAAGATTTAGGGTTCAATGAGCAGTACTTC. It is translated as CASSQDLGFNEQYF.